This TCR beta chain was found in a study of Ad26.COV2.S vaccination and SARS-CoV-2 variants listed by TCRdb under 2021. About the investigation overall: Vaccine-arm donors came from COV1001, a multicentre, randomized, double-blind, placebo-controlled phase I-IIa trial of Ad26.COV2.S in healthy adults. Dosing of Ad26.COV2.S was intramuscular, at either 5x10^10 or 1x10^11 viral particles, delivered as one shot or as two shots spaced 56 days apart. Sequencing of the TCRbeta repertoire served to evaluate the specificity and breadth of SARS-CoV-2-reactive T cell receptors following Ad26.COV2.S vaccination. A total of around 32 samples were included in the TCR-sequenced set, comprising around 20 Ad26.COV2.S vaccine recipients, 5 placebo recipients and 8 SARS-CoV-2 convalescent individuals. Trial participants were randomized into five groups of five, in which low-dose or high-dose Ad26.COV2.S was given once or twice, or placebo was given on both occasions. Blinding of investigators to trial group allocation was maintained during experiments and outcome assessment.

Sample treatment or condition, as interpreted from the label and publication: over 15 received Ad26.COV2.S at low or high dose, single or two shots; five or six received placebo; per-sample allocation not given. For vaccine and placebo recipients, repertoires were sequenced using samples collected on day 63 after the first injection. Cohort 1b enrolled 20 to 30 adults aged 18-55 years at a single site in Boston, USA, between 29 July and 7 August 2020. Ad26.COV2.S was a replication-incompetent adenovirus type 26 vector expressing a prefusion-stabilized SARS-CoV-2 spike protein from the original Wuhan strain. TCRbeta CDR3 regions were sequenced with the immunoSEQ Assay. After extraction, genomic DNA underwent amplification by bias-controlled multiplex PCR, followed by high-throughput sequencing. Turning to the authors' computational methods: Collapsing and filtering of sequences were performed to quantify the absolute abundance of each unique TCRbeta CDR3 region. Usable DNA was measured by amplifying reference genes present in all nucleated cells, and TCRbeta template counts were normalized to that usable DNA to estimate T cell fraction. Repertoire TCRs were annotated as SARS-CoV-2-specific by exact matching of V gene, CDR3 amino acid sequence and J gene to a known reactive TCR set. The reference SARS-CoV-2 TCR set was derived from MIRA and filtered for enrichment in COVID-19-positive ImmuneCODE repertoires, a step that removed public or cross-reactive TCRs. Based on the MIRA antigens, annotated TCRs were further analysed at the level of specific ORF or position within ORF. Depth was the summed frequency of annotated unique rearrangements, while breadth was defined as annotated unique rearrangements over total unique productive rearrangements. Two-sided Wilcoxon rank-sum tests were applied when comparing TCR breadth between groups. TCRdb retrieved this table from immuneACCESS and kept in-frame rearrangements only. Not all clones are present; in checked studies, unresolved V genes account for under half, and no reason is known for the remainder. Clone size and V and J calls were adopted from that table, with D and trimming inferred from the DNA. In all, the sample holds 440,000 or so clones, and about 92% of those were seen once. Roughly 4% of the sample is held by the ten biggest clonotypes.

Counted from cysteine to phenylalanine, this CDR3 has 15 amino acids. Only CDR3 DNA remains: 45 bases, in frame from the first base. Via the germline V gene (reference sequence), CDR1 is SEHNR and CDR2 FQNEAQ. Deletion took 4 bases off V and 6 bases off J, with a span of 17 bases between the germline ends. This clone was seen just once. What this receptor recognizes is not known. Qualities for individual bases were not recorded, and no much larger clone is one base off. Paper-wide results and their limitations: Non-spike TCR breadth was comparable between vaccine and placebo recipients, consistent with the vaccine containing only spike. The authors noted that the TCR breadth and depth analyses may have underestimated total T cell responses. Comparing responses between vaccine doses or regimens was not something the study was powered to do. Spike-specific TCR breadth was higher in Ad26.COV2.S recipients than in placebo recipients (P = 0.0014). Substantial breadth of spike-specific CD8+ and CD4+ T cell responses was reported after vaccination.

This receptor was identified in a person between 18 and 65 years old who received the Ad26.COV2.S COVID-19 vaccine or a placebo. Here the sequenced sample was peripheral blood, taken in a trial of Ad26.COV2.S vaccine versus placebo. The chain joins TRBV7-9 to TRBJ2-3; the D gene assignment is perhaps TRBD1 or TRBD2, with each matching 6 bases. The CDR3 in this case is CASSSQGRGSDTQYF. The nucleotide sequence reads TGTGCCAGCAGCTCGCAGGGGCGGGGATCGGATACGCAGTATTTT.